What follows is one TCR beta chain and its context. What it binds is unknown. Stated time point: recipient sample about 28 days before transplant, after cytoreduction. Blood collection times were about day -28 and days 30, 100, 180 posttransplant. Produced via immunoSEQ multiplex PCR; TCRdb's table is partial and in-frame only. The sample lists 7,000 to 9,500 clones, 88% occurring once. The data derive from a study of T cell clonotyping in hematopoietic cell transplantation. Study summary: Pretransplant recipient samples were taken after cytoreduction. Overall study findings and caveats: Broader posttransplant TCR repertoire diversity was predicted by graft donor and pretransplant recipient Inverse Simpson Index values. Pathologically expanded recipient clonotypes increased progressively from day 30 to day 180 as diversity fell.

Trimming took 1 base from V and 6 from J, leaving 11 bases between them. The CDR3 length is 13 residues. In germline, CDR1 is GTSNPN, CDR2 SVGIG (reference sequence). The gene calls are TRBV30 and TRBJ2-3; D may be TRBD2 (6 bases). This clonotype was obtained from a man in his sixties with acute myeloid leukemia. Some clones in this sample may be carry-over from other donors' samples. This sample comprised peripheral blood mononuclear cells, obtained before stem cell transplant. This CDR3 reads CAWSERARDTQYF. DNA for the CDR3: TGTGCCTGGAGTGAGCGGGCGCGGGATACGCAGTATTTT.